These T cell receptor beta chains were read from a single sample in a study of CD8+ T cells in alopecia areata. Clones were sequenced by immunoSEQ multiplex PCR, and TCRdb holds only the in-frame ones, with some missing. Among more than 110,000 clones, roughly 82% were seen once, and the ten largest hold roughly 25%. The sequencing here drew on CD8+ T cells sorted from blood, taken at week 4, from a patient treated with tofacitinib. The receptor set was obtained from a human donor with alopecia areata. The CDR3 runs from the conserved cysteine through the conserved F or W. The order of the fields is CDR3 protein, clone size, V gene. Part of the rows lack a size; the others show once, few, many or a class for expanded clones.

CASSLYQGAPNNEQFF . TRBV11-2
CATSRAGVRGTEAFF . TRBV15
CAISESSLAELSTDTQYF . TRBV10-3
CASPRGPEGYEQYF . TRBV2
CAISQGTGVEQYF few TRBV10-3
CSVPRTGGTQYF . TRBV29-1
CAWSGLTKLFF . TRBV30
CASSRPDSYQPQHF once TRBV28
CASSLGPEQFF . TRBV7-9
CASSQELAGGPETQYF . TRBV4-2
CASSPGQGIDGELFF . TRBV19
CASSLAKEQETQYF . TRBV5-1
CASGLERNQPQHF . TRBV6-5
CASSLAGYPPSRLGTDTQYF . TRBV5-4
CASSGRPGQPTFGVQYF . TRBV6-1
CSVGTSGGPRDFTQYF . TRBV29-1
CASSQGISEEQYF . TRBV4-3
CASSEEGYGYTF . TRBV2
CASSPRHTEAFF once TRBV9
CASSLEASPQETQYF . TRBV11-2
CSVVESVLYGYTF . TRBV29-1
CASSESGTHGETQYF . TRBV7-9
CASSLGINYGYTF . TRBV27
CASFPSDRANTEAFF . TRBV21-1
CASSIGGWGNQPQHF . TRBV19
CASTENHTGELFF . TRBV2